These 20 T cell receptor beta chains were all obtained from the same sample, sequenced in a study of T cell responses to AZD1222 COVID-19 vaccine. TCRdb's copy holds only in-frame clones and misses some; the assay was immunoSEQ multiplex PCR. In the table there are 100,000 to 150,000 clones, about nine tenths of which are singletons. Sequenced material: peripheral blood, taken on day 0 of AZD1222 vaccination. The receptors stem from an adult in good health.

The genes are TRBV4-1 and TRBJ1-2, with no clear D. V was clipped by 5 bases and J by 6 bases, with 16 bases between them. This CDR3 has 14 residues. CDR1 and CDR2 (germline): MGHRA, YSYEKL. The CDR3 region has the DNA TGCGCCAGCAGCTTGGCGGAAGGGTCGGATGGCTACACCTTC. This codes for CASSLAEGSDGYTF.

The chain carries TRBV18 and TRBJ2-4; D remains unclear. CDR1 and CDR2 (germline): KGHSH, LQKENI. The CDR3 has 13 residues. V dropped 3 bases and J dropped 9 bases, with 12 bases sitting between them. The CDR3 reads CASSPGVRSIQYF. The CDR3 DNA follows: TGTGCCAGCTCACCTGGAGTAAGAAGCATTCAGTACTTC.

The rearrangement joins TRBV7-8 to TRBJ1-5; the D is unclear. Between the trimmed V and J ends, which lost 1 base and 1 base, there was a span of 11 bases. In germline, CDR1 is SGHVS, CDR2 FQNEAQ. The CDR3 is 16 residues long. The CDR3 region has the DNA TGTGCCAGCAGCTTAGGTTCAGGCCGGAGCAATCAGCCCCAGCATTTT. Translating gives CASSLGSGRSNQPQHF.

This chain's CDR3 is CASGKGQGMEQYF. The CDR3 nucleotides read TGTGCCAGTGGGAAGGGACAGGGAATGGAGCAGTACTTC. The chain is built from TRBV19 and TRBJ2-7; 9 bases are a match to TRBD1. Germline-derived CDR1 and CDR2 are LNHDA and SQIVND (reference sequence). The CDR3 contains 13 residues. V lost 8 bases to trimming and J lost 7 bases; unmatched junction nucleotides: 9.

The rearrangement uses TRBV12-3 or TRBV12-4 and TRBJ2-7; D might be TRBD1 (6 bases). V was pared by 6 bases and J by 6 bases, with 15 bases between. CDR3 length: 13 amino acids. The DNA of the CDR3 is TGTGCCAGCAGCAAAAACAGGGCGGTCGAGCAGTACTTC. Translation: CASSKNRAVEQYF.

This chain connects TRBV19 to TRBJ2-7; the D gene is possibly TRBD2 (5 bases). CDR1 LNHDA and CDR2 SQIVND come from the germline V gene (reference sequence). Trimming shortened V by 7 bases and J by 1 base, and 11 bases separated the two germline ends. The CDR3 is made up of 13 amino acids. The CDR3 sequence: CASNGENSYEQYF. In DNA, the CDR3 is TGTGCCAGTAATGGGGAGAATTCCTACGAGCAGTACTTC.

The J gene is TRBJ2-7, the V gene TRBV7-8; D is perhaps TRBD2 (5 bases). The CDR3 is made up of 16 amino acids. V lost 0 bases and J lost 4, with 16 bases in between. CDR1 is SGHVS, CDR2 FQNEAQ, per germline. Here the CDR3 reads CASSLAEGSLGYEQYF. CDR3 in DNA: TGTGCCAGCAGCTTAGCAGAGGGCAGCTTGGGATACGAGCAGTACTTC.

The gene calls are TRBV6-5 and TRBJ2-2; tentative D call: TRBD1 (5 bases). Germline assignment: CDR1 MNHEY and CDR2 SVGAGI. The germline V and J ends were trimmed by 7 bases and 4 bases, with 16 bases remaining between them. This CDR3 contains 15 residues. CDR3 amino acids: CASKGRAAVTGELFF. In DNA form, the CDR3 reads TGTGCCAGCAAGGGCAGGGCGGCGGTCACCGGGGAGCTGTTTTTT.

A single count supports this clone. The chain carries TRBV5-6 and TRBJ2-1; 9 bases line up with TRBD1. The CDR3 sequence is 17 residues long. V lost 1 base and J lost 1; bases outside the gene matches: 6. Germline CDR1 is SGHDT and CDR2 is YYEEEE. CDR3 bases: TGTGCCAGCAGCTTGACAGGGGGCGCCGGGTCCTACAATGAGCAGTTCTTC. It encodes CASSLTGGAGSYNEQFF.

Remarks on this clone: This is likely an artifact of a read error, given a far larger clone one base away. The chain combines TRBV6-5 with TRBJ2-7, with TRBD1 as a possible D gene (6 bases). This CDR3 spans 15 amino acids. The germline V gene has CDR1 MNHEY and CDR2 SVGAGI. Deletions cut 6 bases from V and 3 bases from J, with 18 bases between. The CDR3 protein is CASRDSELIDYEQYF. The CDR3 DNA is TGTGCCAGCAGGGACAGCGAACTCATCGACTACGAGCAGTACTTC.

In nucleotides, the CDR3 is TGTGCCAGCAGCTTATCTACTTTCTCTGGAAACACCATATATTTT. The encoded protein is CASSLSTFSGNTIYF. This chain links TRBV7-2 with TRBJ1-3; D not resolved. CDR1 is SGHTA and CDR2 is FQGNSA in the germline V gene. Trimming removed 2 bases at V and 0 bases at J, with 8 bases between. This CDR3 contains 15 residues.

V usage is TRBV6-4 and J usage is TRBJ1-1, with D possibly matching TRBD1 (6 bases). CDR1 MRHNA and CDR2 SNTAGT come from the germline V gene. This CDR3 is 15 amino acids long. The V end was cut by 0 bases, the J end by 5 bases, with 13 bases between. DNA for the CDR3: TGTGCCAGCAGTGACTCGTTTGACAGGAGAACTGAAGCTTTCTTT. Translating gives CASSDSFDRRTEAFF.

The CDR3 DNA sequence: TGTGCCAGCAGCCAAGTATACAGGGGGCGGACTGAAGCTTTCTTT. Its translation is CASSQVYRGRTEAFF. This rearrangement joins TRBV7-2 to TRBJ1-1; 9 bases agree with TRBD1. The ends lost 5 bases at V and 5 bases at J; junction bases unmatched: 9. The V gene's germline CDR1 is SGHTA and CDR2 FQGNSA. This CDR3 has 15 amino acids. Supplemented by reference TRBV7-2 and TRBJ1-1, the full variable domain reads GAGVSQSPSNKVTEKGKDVELRCDPISGHTALYWYRQSLGQGLEFLIYFQGNSAPDKSGLPSDRFSAERTGGSVSTLTIQRTQQEDSAVYLCASSQVYRGRTEAFFGQGTRLTVV.

The chain is built from TRBV7-9 and TRBJ2-1; tentatively, D is TRBD1 (9 bases). The V end was cut by 8 bases, the J end by 0 bases, with 14 bases between. The germline V gene encodes CDR1 SEHNR and CDR2 FQNEAQ (reference sequence). The CDR3 covers 15 residues. The CDR3 nucleotides read TGTGCCAGCGGGACAGGGACTAGCTCCTACAATGAGCAGTTCTTC. It translates to CASGTGTSSYNEQFF.

The rearrangement links TRBV28 to TRBJ1-2; 10 bases match TRBD1. Germline V gives CDR1 MDHEN, CDR2 SYDVKM. Trimming removed 7 bases from V and 4 bases from J; junction bases left unmatched: 18. The CDR3 contains 18 residues. The CDR3 protein is CASNPGDRGDHRGYGYTF. The CDR3 coding sequence is TGTGCCAGCAACCCCGGGGACAGGGGTGACCACAGAGGCTATGGCTACACCTTC.

This clone was recorded once. The chain carries TRBV7-8 and TRBJ2-7; no clear D gene. The CDR3 totals 15 residues. V was trimmed by 4 bases and J by 3 bases, leaving 16 bases between them. The germline CDR1 and CDR2 sequences are SGHVS and FQNEAQ. The DNA of the CDR3 is TGTGCCAGCAGCTCATACGGGTCCTTGTACTACGAGCAGTACTTC. This gives the protein CASSSYGSLYYEQYF.

This chain links TRBV6-2 or TRBV6-3 with TRBJ2-3; D possibly corresponds to TRBD2 (6 bases). The CDR3 spans 15 residues. CDR1 MNHEY and CDR2 SVGEGT come from the germline V gene. V lost 2 bases, J lost 2 bases, and 11 bases lay in between. The CDR3: CASSYGGVTTDTQYF. The CDR3 DNA reads as TGTGCCAGCAGTTACGGCGGGGTTACCACAGATACGCAGTATTTT.

The chain joins TRBV7-2 to TRBJ2-7, with a possible D match to TRBD2 (6 bases). The germline V gene has CDR1 SGHTA and CDR2 FQGNSA. The CDR3 totals 14 residues. The ends were cut back, 2 bases at V and 5 bases at J, with 13 bases in the middle. The CDR3 spells CASSLRRGADEQYF. CDR3 nucleotide sequence: TGTGCCAGCAGCTTACGGCGGGGCGCCGACGAGCAGTACTTC.

CDR3 bases: TGTGCCAGCAGCGGGGGGAATTACAATGAGCAGTTCTTC. Residues: CASSGGNYNEQFF. The genes are TRBV7-2 and TRBJ2-1, with D perhaps matching TRBD2 (6 bases). Germline loops: CDR1 SGHTA, CDR2 FQGNSA. This CDR3 has 13 residues. V was trimmed by 5 bases and J by 4 bases, leaving 9 bases between them.

The V and J genes are TRBV7-9 and TRBJ2-3; the match to TRBD2 covers 8 bases. The CDR3 loop spans 17 amino acids. Germline CDR1 and CDR2: SEHNR and FQNEAQ (reference sequence). The V and J ends lost 0 bases and 10 bases, in that order; junction bases with no gene match: 15. The CDR3: CASSLAGQRGPQYAQYF. For the CDR3, the DNA is TGTGCCAGCAGCTTAGCGGGGCAGCGGGGGCCCCAGTATGCGCAGTATTTT.